There are many counts of the clone carrying this T cell receptor beta chain. Its antigen is not known. Trimming cost V 6 bases and J 4 bases; bases outside gene matches: 8. In germline, CDR1 is WSHSY, CDR2 SAAADI. This CDR3 has 14 residues. This specimen comes from a study of tumor-infiltrating lymphocytes in primary liver carcinoma. At the level of the study: Measuring roughly 4 to 11 cm across, the tumors were staged as T1-T3 N0M0. Study outcomes and limitations: Researchers report that only about 7.5-25% of top clones turned up in all five tumor regions.

The source material, roughly 20-31 mg of unsorted bulk tissue, was used to co-extract RNA and DNA. Surgical resection served as treatment for the primary liver carcinoma of these patients. Infection with HBV was chronic in patients; they were treatment-naive. From roughly 500 ng total RNA, TCR beta cDNA was generated with a primer in the constant region. Generation of the TCR beta libraries relied on three nested multiplex PCR rounds using slightly modified ARM-PCR. The study ran its first two PCR rounds for roughly 10 cycles each, using TRBV1-TRBV30 forward primers and a C-beta reverse primer. A single record per CDR3 protein comes from TCRdb applying MiXCR to the multiplex PCR reads. Found here are roughly 57,000 distinct CDR3 sequences, 70% to 85% of them singletons; the top ten hold approximately 54%.

The source material was liver tumor tissue from sampling region 2. The sample's subset: tumor region T2, inferior pole. This receptor was obtained from a man aged 35-49 years with primary liver carcinoma and hepatitis B virus infection. The chain couples TRBV10-2 to TRBJ2-5; 7 bases fit TRBD1. CDR3 loop: CASRPGQLSETQYF. Written as DNA, the CDR3 is TGCGCCAGCAGGCCGGGACAGTTGTCAGAGACCCAGTACTTC.